Listed here are 25 T cell receptor beta chains from one sample, sequenced in a study of blood T cells in healthy people across ages. Primers used in a second PCR of about 6 to 11 cycles were a sample-barcoded 5' primer and a J-beta primer mix. In TCRdb, the 5' RACE reads were re-called with MiXCR into one record per CDR3 protein. This sample has around 1,000,000 distinct CDR3 sequences, with around 27% found just once. The sample was also linked to a second study, of T cells of mothers and their children.

Sequencing input: blood. These TCRs come from a girl aged 2 to 10 in good health.

The gene calls are TRBV7-9 and TRBJ1-2, with TRBD1 as a possible D gene (6 bases). CDR1 and CDR2 from the germline V gene are SEHNR and FQNEAQ (reference sequence). The CDR3 length is 15 residues. The V gene lost 5 bases and the J gene lost 5 bases, with 18 bases spanning the gap. The CDR3 region is CASSERGREGYGYTF. In DNA, the CDR3 is TGTGCCAGCAGCGAACGGGGGCGGGAGGGATATGGCTACACCTTC.

A word on this clonotype: The junction does not match germline at one end; this may be a read error. The gene calls are TRBV20-1 and TRBJ2-7; no definite D call. This CDR3 has 13 amino acids. Per the germline V gene, CDR1 is DFQATT and CDR2 is SNEGSKA (reference sequence). The CDR3 loop is CSAQTSTNYERYF. The CDR3 DNA reads TGCAGTGCTCAGACTTCGACAAACTACGAGCGGTACTTC.

The chain has TRBV7-8 and TRBJ2-5; 7 bases align to TRBD1. From germline, CDR1 is SGHVS and CDR2 FQNEAQ. The CDR3 consists of 13 residues. The V segment lost 8 bases and the J segment 3 bases; nucleotides outside the gene matches: 6. Here the CDR3 DNA reads TGTGCCAGCCTCGATCAGGGGGAAGAGACCCAGTACTTC. Amino acids: CASLDQGEETQYF. The full variable domain, completed using reference TRBV7-8 and TRBJ2-5, is GAGVSQSPRYKVAKRGQDVALRCDPISGHVSLFWYQQALGQGPEFLTYFQNEAQLDKSGLPSDRFFAERPEGSVSTLKIQRTQQEDSAVYLCASLDQGEETQYFGPGTRLLVL.

The chain combines TRBV5-1 with TRBJ1-3, with D possibly being TRBD1 (5 bases). This CDR3 region has 17 residues. Trimming shortened V by 0 bases and J by 3 bases, and 16 bases separated the two germline ends. CDR1 is SGHRS, CDR2 YFSETQ, per germline. CDR3 bases: TGCGCCAGCAGCTTGGGGAATCTGGGGACCGTTGGAAACACCATATATTTT. Its translation: CASSLGNLGTVGNTIYF.

This clonotype was seen a handful of times. The chain carries TRBV9 and TRBJ2-5, with D uncertain. In germline, CDR1 is SGDLS, CDR2 YYNGEE. The CDR3 contains 15 residues. V was clipped by 3 bases and J by 2 bases, with 14 bases between them. CDR3 loop: CASSAYRRQQETQYF. CDR3 in DNA: TGTGCCAGCAGCGCCTATAGACGGCAGCAAGAGACCCAGTACTTC.

This clonotype has only a few counts. This sequence joins TRBV5-5 and TRBJ2-7; 11 nucleotides match TRBD1. This CDR3 spans 15 amino acids. CDR1 is SGHKS and CDR2 is YYEKEE in the germline V gene (reference sequence). J lost 4 bases, V lost 6 bases, and 9 bases had no gene match. Written as DNA, the CDR3 is TGTGCCAGCATCCGCGGGACAGGGGGAGAATACGAGCAGTACTTC. Amino acid sequence: CASIRGTGGEYEQYF.

This clonotype appeared a single time. This rearrangement joins TRBV5-1 to TRBJ2-5; the match to TRBD1 covers 7 bases. This CDR3 region has 14 residues. Per germline, CDR1 SGHRS and CDR2 YFSETQ. The V segment lost 3 bases and the J segment 4 bases; nucleotides outside the gene matches: 6. DNA of the CDR3: TGCGCCAGCAGCTCTACAGGGGTCCGAGAGACCCAGTACTTC. Its translation: CASSSTGVRETQYF.

The V gene is TRBV9, the J gene TRBJ2-1; TRBD1 might be the D (5 bases). The CDR3 length is 14 residues. V shed 6 bases and J shed 5 bases, with 15 bases lying between them. CDR1 and CDR2 from the germline V gene are SGDLS and YYNGEE. This CDR3 is CASNPGKGNNEQFF. The CDR3 DNA is TGTGCCAGCAACCCTGGTAAGGGGAACAATGAGCAGTTCTTC.

This clonotype showed up many times. This sequence joins TRBV29-1 and TRBJ2-5; 7 nucleotides align to TRBD1. The trim removed 1 base at V and 5 bases at J, leaving 7 bases unmatched. The CDR3 is 14 amino acids. CDR1 and CDR2 from the germline V gene are SQVTM and ANQGSEA. The CDR3 reads CSVEVGTGEETQYF. As DNA, the CDR3 is TGCAGCGTTGAAGTGGGAACAGGGGAGGAGACCCAGTACTTC.

This clonotype was found a few times. This chain uses TRBV29-1 with TRBJ2-1, with 8 nucleotides matching TRBD2. Per germline, CDR1 SQVTM and CDR2 ANQGSEA. The ends lost 7 bases at V and 3 bases at J; junction bases unmatched: 8. CDR3 length: 14 residues. The CDR3 nucleotides are TGCAGCGGCGGGGGGAGGACTAGCTACAATGAGCAGTTCTTC. Translation: CSGGGRTSYNEQFF.

V is TRBV5-1 and J is TRBJ2-2; D gene unclear. Germline CDR1 is SGHRS and CDR2 is YFSETQ. CDR3 length: 15 amino acids. Trimming stripped 0 bases from V and 1 base from J, with 7 bases between. CDR3 region: CASSLAPLNTGELFF. DNA of the CDR3: TGCGCCAGCAGCTTGGCCCCATTGAACACCGGGGAGCTGTTTTTT.

This clonotype was detected a few times. The chain joins TRBV2 to TRBJ1-2; D uncertain. V lost 7 bases to trimming and J lost 5 bases, with 14 bases between them. The CDR3 extends over 13 amino acids. Germline V gives CDR1 SNHLY, CDR2 FYNNEI. The CDR3 region is CASTRATEYGYTF. The CDR3 DNA reads TGTGCCAGCACTCGGGCGACCGAGTATGGCTACACCTTC. The variable domain in full, completed from reference TRBV2 and TRBJ1-2, reads EPEVTQTPSHQVTQMGQEVILRCVPISNHLYFYWYRQILGQKVEFLVSFYNNEISEKSEIFDDQFSVERPDGSNFTLKIRSTKLEDSAMYFCASTRATEYGYTFGSGTRLTVV.

This clonotype was seen a few times. The rearrangement uses TRBV7-8 and TRBJ2-5; 7 bases agree with TRBD1. CDR3 length: 15 amino acids. Germline-derived CDR1 and CDR2 are SGHVS and FQNEAQ. Trimming removed 3 bases from V and 1 base from J; junction bases left unmatched: 5. In DNA form, the CDR3 reads TGTGCCAGCAGCTTGGGACAGTCATCCCAAGAGACCCAGTACTTC. This encodes CASSLGQSSQETQYF. Together with reference TRBV7-8 and TRBJ2-5, the CDR3 gives the full variable domain: GAGVSQSPRYKVAKRGQDVALRCDPISGHVSLFWYQQALGQGPEFLTYFQNEAQLDKSGLPSDRFFAERPEGSVSTLKIQRTQQEDSAVYLCASSLGQSSQETQYFGPGTRLLVL.

The V and J genes are TRBV7-2 and TRBJ1-2; 8 bases align to TRBD1. Germline V gene sequence: CDR1 SGHTA, CDR2 FQGNSA. With V trimmed by 6 bases and J by 4 bases, 1 base remained unmatched. The CDR3 covers 12 residues. CDR3 sequence: CASRDRVYGYTF. Here the CDR3 DNA reads TGTGCCAGCAGGGACAGGGTCTATGGCTACACCTTC.

This clonotype has only a few counts. This chain links TRBV29-1 with TRBJ2-7; no clear D gene. The J call may be in error: the DNA end matches TRBJ2-1 better. There are 12 residues in the CDR3. CDR1 SQVTM and CDR2 ANQGSEA come from the germline V gene. The CDR3 loop reads CSVVKVYNEQFF. The CDR3 DNA sequence: TGCAGCGTTGTCAAGGTCTACAATGAGCAGTTCTTC.

In regard to this clonotype: Mismatch with germline at one junction end may stem from a read error. The chain couples TRBV10-3 to TRBJ2-5, with D perhaps assigned TRBD1 or TRBD2 (5 bases each). Per germline, CDR1 ENHRY and CDR2 SYGVKD. The CDR3 extends over 13 amino acids. The DNA of the CDR3 is TGTGCTATCAACCGGGACGCTTCCTACGAGCAGTGCTTC. Protein: CAINRDASYEQCF.

The genes are TRBV5-5 and TRBJ1-2; TRBD1 might be the D (6 bases). This CDR3 spans 15 amino acids. The V end lost 3 bases, the J end lost 6 bases, and 18 bases lay between the germline ends. From germline, CDR1 is SGHKS and CDR2 YYEKEE (reference sequence). CDR3 DNA sequence: TGTGCCAGCAGCTATTCATCAGGGGACGCCCATGGCTACACCTTC. Amino acid sequence: CASSYSSGDAHGYTF.

This clonotype was seen at least ten times. The chain carries TRBV6-5 and TRBJ2-5, with 7 nucleotides matching TRBD2. V lost 2 bases, J lost 5 bases, and 8 bases stayed unmatched. CDR1 is MNHEY, CDR2 SVGAGI, per germline. This CDR3 is built from 15 residues. Written as DNA, the CDR3 is TGTGCCAGCAGTTACCGGGCGGGAGATGTGGAGACCCAGTACTTC. This encodes CASSYRAGDVETQYF.

The CDR3 region is CATSRLTGKDTIYF. In DNA, the CDR3 is TGTGCCACCAGCAGATTGACAGGGAAGGACACCATATATTTT. The chain carries TRBV15 and TRBJ1-3; 7 bases agree with TRBD1. CDR3 length: 14 amino acids. Germline V gene lookup returns CDR1 LNHNV and CDR2 YYDKDF (reference sequence). V trimming: 2 bases; J trimming: 8 bases; junction bases outside the gene matches: 6. The full variable domain, completed using reference TRBV15 and TRBJ1-3, is DAMVIQNPRYQVTQFGKPVTLSCSQTLNHNVMYWYQQKSSQAPKLLFHYYDKDFNNEADTPDNFQSRRPNTSFCFLDIRSPGLGDTAMYLCATSRLTGKDTIYFGEGSWLTVV.

The table lists this clonotype with a few counts. This sequence joins TRBV5-1 and TRBJ2-7, with D perhaps TRBD2 (5 bases). This CDR3 contains 15 residues. The ends were cut back, 3 bases at V and 0 bases at J, with 13 bases in the middle. The V gene's germline CDR1 is SGHRS and CDR2 YFSETQ. This CDR3 is CASSSLAPSSYEQYF. CDR3 coding DNA: TGCGCCAGCAGCTCCTTAGCGCCAAGCTCCTACGAGCAGTACTTC.

The rearrangement joins TRBV28 to TRBJ1-2; unclear D gene. The CDR3 covers 14 residues. Germline CDR1 and CDR2: MDHEN and SYDVKM. The V end lost 3 bases, the J end lost 8 bases, and 16 bases lay between the germline ends. CDR3 loop: CASSFRVGSEGYTF. CDR3 nucleotide sequence: TGTGCCAGCAGTTTTCGGGTTGGCTCGGAGGGCTACACCTTC.

There are a few counts of this clonotype. The rearrangement links TRBV7-9 to TRBJ2-5; 7 nucleotides agree with TRBD2. Germline lookup yields CDR1 SEHNR and CDR2 FQNEAQ (reference sequence). V shed 4 bases, J shed 1 base, and the junction held 9 bases outside the gene matches. CDR3 length: 16 residues. The CDR3 loop is CASSYPQASGQETQYF. DNA for the CDR3: TGTGCCAGCAGCTACCCCCAGGCTAGCGGCCAAGAGACCCAGTACTTC.

Here the CDR3 DNA reads TGTGCCAGCAGCTTAGCTCTGGACACCTCCTACGAGCAGTACTTC. Translation: CASSLALDTSYEQYF. The chain links TRBV7-9 to TRBJ2-7; possible D gene TRBD1, 5 bases. The CDR3 totals 15 residues. CDR1 and CDR2 from the germline V gene are SEHNR and FQNEAQ (reference sequence). The V end lost 0 bases, the J end lost 0 bases, and 9 bases lay between the germline ends. The variable domain in full, completed from reference TRBV7-9 and TRBJ2-7, reads DTGVSQNPRHKITKRGQNVTFRCDPISEHNRLYWYRQTLGQGPEFLTYFQNEAQLEKSRLLSDRFSAERPKGSFSTLEIQRTEQGDSAMYLCASSLALDTSYEQYFGPGTRLTVT.

A few counts support this clonotype. The rearrangement links TRBV7-6 to TRBJ1-5, with 10 bases matching TRBD1. After removal of 2 bases from V and 7 bases from J, the junction contained 11 bases not matched to a gene. There are 17 residues in the CDR3. CDR1 and CDR2 from the germline V gene are SGHVS and FNYEAQ. CDR3 sequence: CASSLSPGDRGGQPQHF. CDR3 in DNA: TGTGCCAGCAGCTTATCTCCAGGGGACAGGGGTGGACAGCCCCAGCATTTT.

The V call is TRBV5-1, the J call TRBJ2-3; D possibly corresponds to TRBD1 (5 bases). V was shortened by 1 base and J by 4 bases, with 16 bases between the two germline ends. This CDR3 has 16 amino acids. The V gene's germline CDR1 is SGHRS and CDR2 YFSETQ. The CDR3 spells CASSLFGLTVSDTQYF. The CDR3 DNA reads as TGCGCCAGCAGCTTGTTCGGGTTGACAGTGTCAGATACGCAGTATTTT.